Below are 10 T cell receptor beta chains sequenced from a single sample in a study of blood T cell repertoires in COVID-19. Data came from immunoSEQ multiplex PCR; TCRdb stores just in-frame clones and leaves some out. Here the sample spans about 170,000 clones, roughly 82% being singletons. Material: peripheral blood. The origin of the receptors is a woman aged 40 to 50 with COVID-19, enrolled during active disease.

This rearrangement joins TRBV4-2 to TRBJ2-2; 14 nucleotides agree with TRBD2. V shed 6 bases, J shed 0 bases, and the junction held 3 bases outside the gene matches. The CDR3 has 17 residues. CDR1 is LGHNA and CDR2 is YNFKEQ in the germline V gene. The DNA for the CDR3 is TGTGCCAGCAGACCGACTAGCGGGAGGGCGAACACCGGGGAGCTGTTTTTT. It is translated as CASRPTSGRANTGELFF.

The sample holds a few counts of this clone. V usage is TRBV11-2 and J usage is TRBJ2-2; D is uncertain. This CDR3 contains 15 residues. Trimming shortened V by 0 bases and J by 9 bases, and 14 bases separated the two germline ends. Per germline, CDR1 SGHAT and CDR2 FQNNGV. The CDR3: CASSLDPTPRRELFF. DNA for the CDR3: TGTGCCAGCAGCTTAGATCCGACCCCTAGAAGGGAGCTGTTTTTT.

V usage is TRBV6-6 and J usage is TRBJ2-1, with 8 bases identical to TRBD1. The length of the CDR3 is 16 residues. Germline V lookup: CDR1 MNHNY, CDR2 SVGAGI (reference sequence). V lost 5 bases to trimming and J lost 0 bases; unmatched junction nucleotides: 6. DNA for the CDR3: TGTGCCAGCAGTCACCGGACAGGGCACTCCTACAATGAGCAGTTCTTC. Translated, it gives CASSHRTGHSYNEQFF.

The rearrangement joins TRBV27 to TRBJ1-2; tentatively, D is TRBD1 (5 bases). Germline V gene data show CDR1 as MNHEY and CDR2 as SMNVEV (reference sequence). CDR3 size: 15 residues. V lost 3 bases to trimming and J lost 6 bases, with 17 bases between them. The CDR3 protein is CASSFGGTMVNGYTF. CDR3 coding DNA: TGTGCCAGCAGTTTTGGGGGGACTATGGTAAATGGCTACACCTTC.

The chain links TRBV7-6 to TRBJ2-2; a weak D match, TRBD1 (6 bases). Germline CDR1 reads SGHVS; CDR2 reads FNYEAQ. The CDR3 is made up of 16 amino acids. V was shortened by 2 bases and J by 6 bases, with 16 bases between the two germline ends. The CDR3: CASSLLGAGISGELFF. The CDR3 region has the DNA TGTGCCAGCAGCTTATTGGGGGCAGGGATCTCCGGGGAGCTGTTTTTT.

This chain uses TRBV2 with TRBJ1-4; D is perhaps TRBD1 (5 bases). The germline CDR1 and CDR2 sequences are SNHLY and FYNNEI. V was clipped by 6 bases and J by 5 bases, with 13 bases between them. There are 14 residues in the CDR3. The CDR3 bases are TGTGCCAGCAGCGTCACCGGGGGGAATGAAAAACTGTTTTTT. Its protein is CASSVTGGNEKLFF.

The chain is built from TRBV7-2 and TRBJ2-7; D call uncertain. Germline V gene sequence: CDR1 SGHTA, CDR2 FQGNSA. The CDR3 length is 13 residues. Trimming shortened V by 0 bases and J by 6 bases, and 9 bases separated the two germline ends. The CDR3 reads CASSLALGGEQYF. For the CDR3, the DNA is TGTGCCAGCAGCTTAGCGCTTGGCGGCGAGCAGTACTTC.

The CDR3 reads CSVEITAGRGEKLFF. CDR3 bases: TGCAGCGTTGAAATTACGGCTGGACGGGGTGAAAAACTGTTTTTT. The rearrangement joins TRBV29-1 to TRBJ1-4; D not resolved. The V and J ends lost 2 bases and 7 bases respectively, with 17 bases between them. Per germline, CDR1 SQVTM and CDR2 ANQGSEA. The CDR3 has 15 residues.

The chain's CDR3 is CASSPQGNSPLHF. Here the CDR3 DNA reads TGTGCCAGCAGCCCACAGGGGAATTCACCCCTCCACTTT. The chain recombines TRBV7-3 with TRBJ1-6; 7 nucleotides align to TRBD1. Losses at the gene ends were 5 bases for V and 7 bases for J; bases not matched to a gene: 2. The CDR3 totals 13 residues. Germline V gene data show CDR1 as SGHTA and CDR2 as FQGTGA.

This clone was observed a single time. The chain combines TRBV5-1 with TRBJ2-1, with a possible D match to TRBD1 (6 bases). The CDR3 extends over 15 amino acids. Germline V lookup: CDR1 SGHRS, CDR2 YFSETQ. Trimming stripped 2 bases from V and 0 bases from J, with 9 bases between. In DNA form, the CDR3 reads TGCGCCAGCAGCTTTGAAGGGGGCTCCTACAATGAGCAGTTCTTC. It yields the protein CASSFEGGSYNEQFF. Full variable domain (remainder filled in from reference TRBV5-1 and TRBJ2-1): KAGVTQTPRYLIKTRGQQVTLSCSPISGHRSVSWYQQTPGQGLQFLFEYFSETQRNKGNFPGRFSGRQFSNSRSEMNVSTLELGDSALYLCASSFEGGSYNEQFFGPGTRLTVL.